This T cell receptor (beta chain) was retrieved from a study of shared clonotypes between healthy human individuals. Regarding the study as a whole: Naive CD4 clonotypes were shared across a handful of donors at around 5%. The generation probabilities recorded for non-shared clonotypes fell below those of clonotypes shared by all four donors.

Replicate PCRs run on sorted subsets employed around 200 ng DNA, tens of thousands of T cell genomes. Profiled with immunoSEQ multiplex PCR; TCRdb holds only in-frame clones, not every one. The sample contains approximately 810,000 clones, 80% to 95% of which appear only once. Naive CD8 cells were CD45RO-negative, positively selected for CCR7, excluding terminally differentiated effector memory CD45RA+ cells. Trimming left V 0 bases short and J 2 bases short, with 11 bases between. The germline gives CDR1 SGDLS, CDR2 YYNGEE. The CDR3 sequence is 15 residues long. Turning to this clone: What it recognizes is unknown.

The TCR sequence derives from a man aged 25 to 40 in good health. The sequenced sample consisted of naive CD8+ T cells sorted from blood. J is TRBJ1-2 and V is TRBV9; D is possibly TRBD1 (6 bases). The CDR3 DNA reads as TGTGCCAGCAGCGTAGAGGGGGGCCCGAACTATGGCTACACCTTC. It translates to CASSVEGGPNYGYTF.